The 20 T cell receptor beta chains below were found in one sample sequenced in a study of blood T cell repertoires in COVID-19. TCRdb's table, derived via immunoSEQ multiplex PCR, lists solely in-frame clones and lacks some. The data contain a few hundred thousand clones, about 90% of them seen just once; the ten biggest clones take up more than 1%. The sequencing sample was made of PBMCs or T cells enriched from blood (not recorded which). These receptors all stem from a human donor in a cohort exposed to, infected with or recovered from COVID-19 (not recorded which). The donor label of this sample is uncertain.

The gene calls are TRBV5-4 and TRBJ2-1, with D hard to call. This CDR3 is built from 13 residues. Deletions cut 0 bases from V and 7 bases from J, with 8 bases between. Germline V CDR1 and CDR2: SGHNT, YYREEE (reference sequence). For the CDR3, the DNA is TGTGCCAGCAGCTTGGTCGTGCAGAATGAGCAGTTCTTC. It codes for CASSLVVQNEQFF.

This clone was observed a handful of times. The chain is built from TRBV9 and TRBJ2-5, with TRBD2 as a possible D gene (6 bases). Trimming took 4 bases from V and 3 from J, leaving 13 bases between them. Germline V gene data show CDR1 as SGDLS and CDR2 as YYNGEE. The CDR3 spans 14 residues. This chain's CDR3 is CASSPWGEEETQYF. CDR3 DNA sequence: TGTGCCAGCAGCCCATGGGGGGAAGAAGAGACCCAGTACTTC.

The chain has TRBV27 and TRBJ1-1; 9 nucleotides agree with TRBD1. Trimming cost V 7 bases and J 1 base; bases outside gene matches: 1. Germline assignment: CDR1 MNHEY and CDR2 SMNVEV (reference sequence). The CDR3 is 13 residues long. The CDR3 region is CASTGQGNTEAFF. In DNA form, the CDR3 reads TGTGCCAGCACGGGACAGGGGAACACTGAAGCTTTCTTT.

This clone showed up just a few times. This chain joins TRBV6-4 and TRBJ2-5, with TRBD2 identical over 12 bases. CDR3 length: 15 residues. The germline V gene has CDR1 MRHNA and CDR2 SNTAGT. The ends lost 3 bases at V and 5 bases at J; junction bases unmatched: 4. CDR3 coding DNA: TGTGCCAGCAGTGAACTAGCGGGGGGCCCGGAGACCCAGTACTTC. Amino acids: CASSELAGGPETQYF.

This chain links TRBV9 with TRBJ2-3; 10 positions match TRBD2. In germline, CDR1 is SGDLS, CDR2 YYNGEE. V lost 4 bases and J lost 4; bases outside the gene matches: 6. This CDR3 is 15 amino acids long. CDR3 protein: CASSQSGGGPDTQYF. The CDR3, as DNA: TGTGCCAGCAGCCAAAGCGGGGGGGGTCCAGATACGCAGTATTTT.

The V and J genes are TRBV20-1 and TRBJ2-3; 7 bases are a match to TRBD2. J lost 2 bases, V lost 3 bases, and 8 bases had no gene match. This CDR3 region has 15 residues. Per the germline V gene, CDR1 is DFQATT and CDR2 is SNEGSKA (reference sequence). CDR3 sequence reads: CSASGAGDLTDTQYF. Here the CDR3 DNA reads TGCAGTGCTAGTGGGGCGGGGGACCTCACAGATACGCAGTATTTT.

The chain uses TRBV5-1 and TRBJ1-1; D ambiguous. Germline CDR1 SGHRS, CDR2 YFSETQ. The length of the CDR3 is 14 residues. V lost 3 bases and J 0 bases, leaving 9 bases between the germline ends. CDR3 in amino acids: CASSSPGMNTEAFF. Written as DNA, the CDR3 is TGCGCCAGCAGCTCTCCCGGGATGAACACTGAAGCTTTCTTT.

The rearrangement joins TRBV5-1 to TRBJ1-2; a weak D match, TRBD1 (6 bases). This CDR3 region has 14 residues. Looked up from germline, CDR1 is SGHRS and CDR2 is YFSETQ. Trimming left V 4 bases short and J 5 bases short, with 15 bases between. CDR3: CASSPKQGPYGYTF. The CDR3 DNA sequence: TGCGCCAGCAGCCCGAAGCAGGGGCCATATGGCTACACCTTC.

The chain combines TRBV9 with TRBJ2-1; TRBD1 aligns across 9 bases. The CDR3 sequence is 20 residues long. Per the germline V gene, CDR1 is SGDLS and CDR2 is YYNGEE. Trimming took 3 bases from V and 4 from J; bases not matched to a gene: 20. This chain's CDR3 is CASSDTGTGWAAGTYNEQFF. CDR3 nucleotide sequence: TGTGCCAGCAGCGACACCGGGACAGGGTGGGCAGCGGGGACTTACAATGAGCAGTTCTTC.

This chain connects TRBV19 to TRBJ1-1; D gene unclear. The CDR3 covers 12 residues. CDR1 is LNHDA and CDR2 is SQIVND in the germline V gene (reference sequence). The V gene lost 0 bases and the J gene lost 8 bases, with 7 bases spanning the gap. CDR3 in amino acids: CASSIDWAEAFF. The CDR3 DNA is TGTGCCAGTAGTATAGACTGGGCAGAAGCTTTCTTT.

The rearrangement uses TRBV5-1 and TRBJ2-3, with TRBD2 identical over 8 bases. Germline CDR1 and CDR2: SGHRS and YFSETQ. The CDR3 has 14 residues. With 4 bases clipped from V and 6 bases from J, the junction kept 7 bases outside the gene matches. This CDR3 reads CASSLGGVADTQYF. As DNA, the CDR3 is TGCGCCAGCAGCCTCGGGGGGGTGGCGGATACGCAGTATTTT.

The J gene is TRBJ1-2, the V gene TRBV9; TRBD1 aligns across 7 bases. Germline V gene lookup returns CDR1 SGDLS and CDR2 YYNGEE. The length of the CDR3 is 14 residues. Trimming removed 4 bases from V and 5 bases from J; junction bases left unmatched: 8. The CDR3 bases are TGTGCCAGCAGCTCCAACCAGGGGGAATATGGCTACACCTTC. This translates into CASSSNQGEYGYTF.

Comment on this clone: Different DNA sequences within this sample yield the same CDR3. V gene TRBV3-1 (or the pseudogene TRBV3-2) combines with J gene TRBJ1-4; D unclear. CDR1 is LGHDT, CDR2 YNNKEL, per germline (reference sequence). The CDR3 totals 12 residues. Trimming stripped 1 base from V and 11 bases from J, with 8 bases between. The CDR3 nucleotides read TGTGCCAGCAGCCAAGGAAGGGAGAAACTGTTTTTT. As protein: CASSQGREKLFF.

V usage is TRBV5-6 and J usage is TRBJ2-1; 11 bases fit TRBD2. Per the germline V gene, CDR1 is SGHDT and CDR2 is YYEEEE. The CDR3 covers 16 residues. The V gene end was trimmed by 2 bases and the J gene end by 6 bases; junction bases not matched to a gene: 7. The CDR3 region is CASSFRASGGSNEQFF. CDR3 nucleotide sequence: TGTGCCAGCAGCTTTCGGGCTAGCGGGGGGTCCAATGAGCAGTTCTTC.

V usage is TRBV4-3 and J usage is TRBJ1-2; D possibly corresponds to TRBD1 (6 bases). The length of the CDR3 is 16 residues. Trimming pared 0 bases from V and 1 base from J, leaving 12 bases between. CDR1 and CDR2 (germline): LGHNA, YSLEER. The CDR3 loop is CASSQDRGGGNYGYTF. The CDR3 nucleotides are TGCGCCAGCAGCCAAGATCGGGGGGGCGGTAACTATGGCTACACCTTC.

This chain connects TRBV4-3 to TRBJ2-1; 9 nucleotides align to TRBD2. CDR3 length equals 13 residues. CDR1 is LGHNA and CDR2 is YSLEER in the germline V gene. Trimming at V came to 4 bases and at J to 8 bases, leaving 3 bases not matched to a gene. The CDR3 DNA is TGCGCCAGCAGCCCGCGGGGGGGCGATGAGCAGTTCTTC. This encodes CASSPRGGDEQFF.

J is TRBJ2-5 and V is TRBV19, with 7 bases fitting TRBD2. The CDR3 has 14 amino acids. V trimming: 3 bases; J trimming: 4 bases; junction bases outside the gene matches: 5. CDR1 and CDR2 from the germline V gene are LNHDA and SQIVND (reference sequence). This CDR3 is CASSIHASGETQYF. DNA of the CDR3: TGTGCCAGTAGTATCCATGCTAGCGGAGAGACCCAGTACTTC.

CDR3 bases: TGCAGTGCTAGTGACGCCGGGACAGGGGGCTACGAGCAGTACTTC. It is translated as CSASDAGTGGYEQYF. The V call is TRBV20-1, the J call TRBJ2-7; TRBD1 agrees at 11 bases. The V gene's germline CDR1 is DFQATT and CDR2 SNEGSKA (reference sequence). This CDR3 spans 15 amino acids. V trimming: 3 bases; J trimming: 3 bases; junction bases outside the gene matches: 7.

V usage is TRBV6-5 and J usage is TRBJ1-5, with no clear D. This CDR3 contains 13 residues. Trimming took 7 bases from V and 7 from J, leaving 14 bases between them. CDR1 MNHEY and CDR2 SVGAGI come from the germline V gene. The DNA for the CDR3 is TGTGCCAGCAAGGGCGGGTTAGAGCAGCCCCAGCATTTT. Its translation: CASKGGLEQPQHF.

This chain connects TRBV18 to TRBJ1-5; TRBD1 is a possible D gene (5 bases). CDR3 length: 14 residues. Germline CDR1 KGHSH, CDR2 LQKENI. V was cut by 1 base and J by 5 bases, with 9 bases left in between. CDR3 residues: CASSPRRDDQPQHF. CDR3 sequence (DNA): TGTGCCAGCTCACCACGCAGGGATGATCAGCCCCAGCATTTT.